Described below is a single T cell receptor beta chain sequence and its context. Random hexamers were used to reverse transcribe an amount of about 0.5 to 1 ug RNA. Across 54 Vbeta and 13 Jbeta, immunoSEQ multiplex PCR amplified TCR beta CDR3. TCRdb ran MiXCR on the immunoSEQ multiplex PCR reads and lists one entry per CDR3 protein. The table lists 80,000 or so distinct CDR3 sequences, around 94% of them singletons. This specimen belongs to a study of CD8 T cells in Susac syndrome. Looked up from germline, CDR1 is SQVTM and CDR2 is ANQGSEA. The ends were cut back, 4 bases at V and 5 bases at J, with 17 bases in the middle. The CDR3 covers 14 residues.

Sequencing used CD8+ T cells from PBMCs. The chain combines TRBV29-1 with TRBJ1-2; no reliable D call. The source is a human donor in good health. CDR3 in amino acids: CSVGTPLDLYGYTF. CDR3 coding DNA: TGCAGCGTTGGGACGCCTCTCGACCTTTATGGCTACACCTTC.